The rows below give T cell receptor beta chains drawn from one sample of a study of radiation and T cells in renal cell carcinoma. Produced via immunoSEQ multiplex PCR; TCRdb's table is partial and in-frame only. Of 150,000 or so clones in the sample, approximately 86% were seen once. The sample was blood, taken from a patient whose treatment included radiotherapy and nephrectomy. The receptors come from a woman between 50 and 59 years old with renal cell carcinoma. Each CDR3 is given with its conserved first and last residue. The D gene is left open where the match is weak. Expanded clones are given a class, and other clones once, few, many or no size at all.

abundance: NA
d_gene: NA
v_gene: TRBV30
j_gene: TRBJ1-1
CDR3nt: TGTGCCTGGAGGGTTTCAGGGAGAAATGAAGCTTTCTTT
CDR3aa: CAWRVSGRNEAFF

abundance: few
d_gene: NA
v_gene: TRBV19
j_gene: TRBJ1-6
CDR3nt: TGTGCCAGTAGTATTGGGGTTGGTTCACCCCTCCACTTT
CDR3aa: CASSIGVGSPLHF

abundance: NA
d_gene: TRBD1
v_gene: TRBV18
j_gene: TRBJ2-7
CDR3nt: TGTGCCAGCTCAGATCACAGGGGTGGCTCCTACGAGCAGTACTTC
CDR3aa: CASSDHRGGSYEQYF

abundance: NA
d_gene: TRBD1
v_gene: TRBV4-1
j_gene: TRBJ1-5
CDR3nt: TGCGCCAGCAGCCAAGATTATCCAGGGGGACAGCCCCAGCATTTT
CDR3aa: CASSQDYPGGQPQHF

abundance: NA
d_gene: TRBD2
v_gene: TRBV7-2
j_gene: TRBJ2-5
CDR3nt: TGTGCCAGCAGCTTAGGGACTAGCGGGGGGCAGACCCAGTACTTC
CDR3aa: CASSLGTSGGQTQYF

abundance: NA
d_gene: TRBD1
v_gene: TRBV18
j_gene: TRBJ1-3
CDR3nt: TGTGCCAGCTCACCCGGGACAGGGCCTGGAAACACCATATATTTT
CDR3aa: CASSPGTGPGNTIYF

abundance: NA
d_gene: TRBD2
v_gene: TRBV27
j_gene: TRBJ2-3
CDR3nt: TGTGCCAGCAGGCCTATAGGCGGGGGGACAGATACGCAGTATTTT
CDR3aa: CASRPIGGGTDTQYF

abundance: NA
d_gene: NA
v_gene: TRBV7-9
j_gene: TRBJ2-7
CDR3nt: TGTGCCAGCAGCTCGGGACCTTCTTACGAGCAGTACTTC
CDR3aa: CASSSGPSYEQYF

abundance: NA
d_gene: TRBD1
v_gene: TRBV7-9
j_gene: TRBJ1-2
CDR3nt: TGTGCCAGCAGCCTCGAGGCTAACAGGGGGTCGAGCTATGGCTACACCTTC
CDR3aa: CASSLEANRGSSYGYTF

abundance: NA
d_gene: NA
v_gene: TRBV5-6
j_gene: TRBJ2-1
CDR3nt: TGTGCCAGCAGGCTGGTGGGGTACAATGAGCAGTTCTTC
CDR3aa: CASRLVGYNEQFF

abundance: once
d_gene: NA
v_gene: TRBV5-1
j_gene: TRBJ2-2
CDR3nt: TGCGCCAGCAGCTTGCGAGGTTTAGCGAACACCGGGGAGCTGTTTTTT
CDR3aa: CASSLRGLANTGELFF

abundance: NA
d_gene: NA
v_gene: TRBV2
j_gene: TRBJ1-2
CDR3nt: TGTGCCAGCAGTCTGGATGGATACTATGGCTACACCTTC
CDR3aa: CASSLDGYYGYTF

abundance: NA
d_gene: NA
v_gene: TRBV11-3
j_gene: TRBJ2-3
CDR3nt: TGTGCCAGCAGCTTTTCCGGGACCGGCACAGATACGCAGTATTTT
CDR3aa: CASSFSGTGTDTQYF

abundance: few
d_gene: NA
v_gene: TRBV2
j_gene: TRBJ1-2
CDR3nt: TGTGCCAGCGGCGGTTGGCCAGGGCTGGGCTACACCTTC
CDR3aa: CASGGWPGLGYTF

abundance: NA
d_gene: NA
v_gene: TRBV14
j_gene: TRBJ2-7
CDR3nt: TGTGCCAGCAGCCAAGAGGGCTCGGGCAGAACCTACGAGCAGTACTTC
CDR3aa: CASSQEGSGRTYEQYF

abundance: NA
d_gene: NA
v_gene: TRBV7-9
j_gene: TRBJ2-7
CDR3nt: TGTGCCAGCAGCTTAGTCCCCTCAGACCGGGGCGAGCAGTACTTC
CDR3aa: CASSLVPSDRGEQYF

abundance: NA
d_gene: NA
v_gene: TRBV5-4
j_gene: TRBJ2-2
CDR3nt: TGTGCCAGCAGCTGGGCATTACAGGGGAACACCGGGGAGCTGTTTTTT
CDR3aa: CASSWALQGNTGELFF

abundance: NA
d_gene: TRBD1
v_gene: TRBV7-2
j_gene: TRBJ1-2
CDR3nt: TGTGCCAGCAGCCTTCTCCGGGACAGCGACAGCTACACCTTC
CDR3aa: CASSLLRDSDSYTF

abundance: NA
d_gene: TRBD2
v_gene: TRBV6-5
j_gene: TRBJ2-3
CDR3nt: TGTGCCAGCAGTTATAGGACTAGCGGTGGCACAGATACGCAGTATTTT
CDR3aa: CASSYRTSGGTDTQYF

abundance: NA
d_gene: NA
v_gene: TRBV7-2
j_gene: TRBJ2-5
CDR3nt: TGTGCCAGCAGCCAAGAGGGGCACTGGGAGACCCAGTACTTC
CDR3aa: CASSQEGHWETQYF

abundance: NA
d_gene: NA
v_gene: TRBV20-1
j_gene: TRBJ2-7
CDR3nt: TGCAGTGCTAGAGAAATATACGAGCAGTACTTC
CDR3aa: CSAREIYEQYF

abundance: NA
d_gene: NA
v_gene: TRBV19
j_gene: TRBJ1-2
CDR3nt: TGTGCCAGCAACCGGGACCGAATTTGGAGCTATGGCTACACCTTC
CDR3aa: CASNRDRIWSYGYTF

abundance: NA
d_gene: TRBD1
v_gene: TRBV6-5
j_gene: TRBJ1-2
CDR3nt: TGTGCCAGCAGTTCCACAGGGGCCTATGGCTACACCTTC
CDR3aa: CASSSTGAYGYTF

abundance: NA
d_gene: NA
v_gene: TRBV6-5
j_gene: TRBJ1-2
CDR3nt: TGTGCCAGCAGAACGGACGGAGAGGACGGCTACACCTTC
CDR3aa: CASRTDGEDGYTF

abundance: NA
d_gene: NA
v_gene: TRBV14
j_gene: TRBJ2-3
CDR3nt: TGTGCCAGCAGCCAAACCCGTAGTGGCCGCACAGATACGCAGTATTTT
CDR3aa: CASSQTRSGRTDTQYF

abundance: NA
d_gene: TRBD2
v_gene: TRBV5-4
j_gene: TRBJ2-3
CDR3nt: TGTGCCAGCAGCTTGGAAGTAGCGGGGGGGACAGATACGCAGTATTTT
CDR3aa: CASSLEVAGGTDTQYF

abundance: NA
d_gene: NA
v_gene: TRBV6-1
j_gene: TRBJ1-2
CDR3nt: TGTGCCAGCAGTGACAGGGGATGGAACTATGGCTACACCTTC
CDR3aa: CASSDRGWNYGYTF

abundance: NA
d_gene: NA
v_gene: TRBV9
j_gene: TRBJ1-6
CDR3nt: TGTGCCAGCAGCAGTCCCCCAGGGAACTATAATTCACCCCTCCACTTT
CDR3aa: CASSSPPGNYNSPLHF

abundance: NA
d_gene: NA
v_gene: TRBV4-2
j_gene: TRBJ1-5
CDR3nt: TGTGCCAGCAGCCAAGCAGGGGATCAGCCCCAGCATTTT
CDR3aa: CASSQAGDQPQHF

abundance: NA
d_gene: TRBD2
v_gene: TRBV2
j_gene: TRBJ2-5
CDR3nt: TGTGCCAGCAGTTTCCGGGGGGGCCAAGAGACCCAGTACTTC
CDR3aa: CASSFRGGQETQYF

abundance: NA
d_gene: NA
v_gene: TRBV6-1
j_gene: TRBJ1-2
CDR3nt: TGTGCCAGCAGTGAAGCGGGGACGGGTGGGAATGGCTACACCTTC
CDR3aa: CASSEAGTGGNGYTF

abundance: once
d_gene: NA
v_gene: TRBV6-5
j_gene: TRBJ1-6
CDR3nt: TGTGCCAGCAGTTACTCCAGGGTAGGGGATTCACCCCTCCACTTT
CDR3aa: CASSYSRVGDSPLHF

abundance: NA
d_gene: TRBD1
v_gene: TRBV7-9
j_gene: TRBJ2-2
CDR3nt: TGTGCCAGCAGCCTCCCGGGACAGGGCAAGGTCGGGGAGCTGTTTTTT
CDR3aa: CASSLPGQGKVGELFF

abundance: NA
d_gene: TRBD1
v_gene: TRBV2
j_gene: TRBJ2-3
CDR3nt: TGTGCCAGCAGGGTGGGACAGACAGATACGCAGTATTTT
CDR3aa: CASRVGQTDTQYF

abundance: NA
d_gene: TRBD1
v_gene: TRBV6-6
j_gene: TRBJ2-6
CDR3nt: TGTGCCAGCAGTTCAGGGGGCATATCTGGGGCCAACGTCCTGACTTTC
CDR3aa: CASSSGGISGANVLTF

abundance: NA
d_gene: TRBD2
v_gene: TRBV19
j_gene: TRBJ2-1
CDR3nt: TGTGCCAGTAGAGATACCGGGGGGTCTTTTTTTGAGCAGTTCTTC
CDR3aa: CASRDTGGSFFEQFF

abundance: NA
d_gene: NA
v_gene: TRBV11-2
j_gene: TRBJ1-1
CDR3nt: TGTGCCAGCAGCTTTGGAGGGAACACTGAAGCTTTCTTT
CDR3aa: CASSFGGNTEAFF

abundance: NA
d_gene: TRBD1
v_gene: TRBV7-2
j_gene: TRBJ2-5
CDR3nt: TGTGCCAGCAGCAGGACAGGGATGGGAGAGACCCAGTACTTC
CDR3aa: CASSRTGMGETQYF

abundance: NA
d_gene: TRBD1
v_gene: TRBV9
j_gene: TRBJ2-7
CDR3nt: TGTGCCAGCAGCGGGGGCACCGGGACAGGGGCTCCCTACGAGCAGTACTTC
CDR3aa: CASSGGTGTGAPYEQYF

abundance: NA
d_gene: NA
v_gene: TRBV7-2
j_gene: TRBJ2-2
CDR3nt: TGTGCCAGCAGCTGGACTTACACCGGGGAGCTGTTTTTT
CDR3aa: CASSWTYTGELFF

abundance: NA
d_gene: NA
v_gene: TRBV4-2
j_gene: TRBJ2-2
CDR3nt: TGTGCCAGCAGCCCGAGGGCGGGCGGGGAGCTGTTTTTT
CDR3aa: CASSPRAGGELFF

abundance: NA
d_gene: NA
v_gene: TRBV7-2
j_gene: TRBJ1-1
CDR3nt: TGTGCCAGCAGCTTGGGACCTTTAGCTTTCTTT
CDR3aa: CASSLGPLAFF

abundance: NA
d_gene: NA
v_gene: TRBV7-6
j_gene: TRBJ2-2
CDR3nt: TGTGCCAGCAGCTATGGACTGAACACCGGGGAGCTGTTTTTT
CDR3aa: CASSYGLNTGELFF

abundance: NA
d_gene: NA
v_gene: TRBV28
j_gene: TRBJ2-7
CDR3nt: TGTGCCAGCAGTCCTCGCCCGAACTACGAGCAGTACTTC
CDR3aa: CASSPRPNYEQYF

abundance: NA
d_gene: TRBD2
v_gene: TRBV5-1
j_gene: TRBJ2-3
CDR3nt: TGCGCCAGCAGCTTGGCGGGTAGCGGGGTTAGCACAGATACGCAGTATTTT
CDR3aa: CASSLAGSGVSTDTQYF

abundance: NA
d_gene: NA
v_gene: TRBV19
j_gene: TRBJ1-5
CDR3nt: TGTGCCAGTAGTATTCAGGGATCGCAGCCCCAGCATTTT
CDR3aa: CASSIQGSQPQHF

abundance: NA
d_gene: NA
v_gene: TRBV18
j_gene: TRBJ2-7
CDR3nt: TGTGCCAGCTCACCCAGTTTGTCCCCGGTAACCCAGTACTTC
CDR3aa: CASSPSLSPVTQYF

abundance: NA
d_gene: NA
v_gene: TRBV9
j_gene: TRBJ2-2
CDR3nt: TGTGCCAGCAGCGTAGTTGGGTCCCCCGGGGAGCTGTTTTTT
CDR3aa: CASSVVGSPGELFF

abundance: NA
d_gene: TRBD1
v_gene: TRBV19
j_gene: TRBJ1-5
CDR3nt: TGTGCCAGTCGTGGTTGGACAGGTCAGAGCAATCAGCCCCAGCATTTT
CDR3aa: CASRGWTGQSNQPQHF

abundance: NA
d_gene: TRBD1
v_gene: TRBV18
j_gene: TRBJ2-3
CDR3nt: TGTGCCAGCTCACCCGGTCAGGGGGCAGATACGCAGTATTTT
CDR3aa: CASSPGQGADTQYF

abundance: NA
d_gene: NA
v_gene: TRBV6-5
j_gene: TRBJ1-4
CDR3nt: TGTGCCAGCAGTTACCGGGACGCCCTCCCGGGGGAAAAACTGTTTTTT
CDR3aa: CASSYRDALPGEKLFF

abundance: NA
d_gene: NA
v_gene: TRBV2
j_gene: TRBJ1-5
CDR3nt: TGTGCCAGCAGTGACAGCCATAGCAATCAGCCCCAGCATTTT
CDR3aa: CASSDSHSNQPQHF

abundance: NA
d_gene: TRBD2
v_gene: TRBV7-3
j_gene: TRBJ2-6
CDR3nt: TGTGCCAGCAGCCCGGGACTAGCGGGAGCTGTCTCTGGGGCCAACGTCCTGACTTTC
CDR3aa: CASSPGLAGAVSGANVLTF

abundance: NA
d_gene: NA
v_gene: TRBV18
j_gene: TRBJ1-5
CDR3nt: TGTGCCAGCTCGTTAGAGGTGGATCAGCCCCAGCATTTT
CDR3aa: CASSLEVDQPQHF

abundance: NA
d_gene: NA
v_gene: TRBV4-3
j_gene: TRBJ2-2
CDR3nt: TGCGCCAGCAGCCAATGGGGGGTTACCGGGGAGCTGTTTTTT
CDR3aa: CASSQWGVTGELFF

abundance: NA
d_gene: NA
v_gene: TRBV30
j_gene: TRBJ2-5
CDR3nt: TGTGCCTGGAGTGTTTCGAGGGAGACCCAGTACTTC
CDR3aa: CAWSVSRETQYF

abundance: NA
d_gene: TRBD2
v_gene: TRBV9
j_gene: TRBJ2-7
CDR3nt: TGTGCCAGCAGCGTAACTAGCGGGGGACACGAGCAGTACTTC
CDR3aa: CASSVTSGGHEQYF

abundance: NA
d_gene: NA
v_gene: TRBV18
j_gene: TRBJ2-7
CDR3nt: TGTGCCAGCTCACCTGGGGGAGGCTACGAGCAGTACTTC
CDR3aa: CASSPGGGYEQYF